Listed below are T cell receptor beta chains from one sample, sequenced in a study of blood T cell repertoires in COVID-19. Method: immunoSEQ multiplex PCR; TCRdb's copy keeps in-frame clones and lacks some. In the table there are 61,000 or so clones, around four fifths of which are singletons. Sequencing was performed on peripheral blood. These receptors were obtained from an older woman with acute or convalescent COVID-19. CDR3s include the opening cysteine and the closing phenylalanine or tryptophan. D genes are given only for firm matches. Some rows have no size entry. The others give once, few or many, or a class for an expanded clone.

len: 13; j_gene: TRBJ1-5; abundance: .; v_gene: TRBV28; d_gene: .; CDR3aa: CASSLAAGQPQHF; CDR3nt: TGTGCCAGCAGTTTGGCAGCAGGGCAGCCCCAGCATTTT
len: 13; j_gene: TRBJ2-5; abundance: .; v_gene: TRBV5-6; d_gene: .; CDR3aa: CASSALGEETQYF; CDR3nt: TGTGCCAGCAGCGCCCTCGGGGAAGAGACCCAGTACTTC
len: 18; j_gene: TRBJ2-2; abundance: .; v_gene: TRBV5-6; d_gene: TRBD2; CDR3aa: CASSPAALAGGFTGELFF; CDR3nt: TGTGCCAGCAGCCCGGCCGCCCTAGCGGGGGGGTTCACCGGGGAGCTGTTTTTT
len: 14; j_gene: TRBJ2-2; abundance: .; v_gene: TRBV7-3; d_gene: TRBD2; CDR3aa: CASSSTSGTGELFF; CDR3nt: TGTGCCAGCAGCTCTACTAGCGGCACCGGGGAGCTGTTTTTT
len: 14; j_gene: TRBJ1-3; abundance: once; v_gene: TRBV20-1; d_gene: TRBD1; CDR3aa: CSASGTAIGNTIYF; CDR3nt: TGCAGTGCTAGTGGGACAGCTATTGGAAACACCATATATTTT
len: 15; j_gene: TRBJ2-3; abundance: .; v_gene: TRBV11-3; d_gene: TRBD2; CDR3aa: CASSFSTSATDTQYF; CDR3nt: TGTGCCAGCAGCTTTTCAACTAGCGCGACAGATACGCAGTATTTT
len: 16; j_gene: TRBJ2-5; abundance: .; v_gene: TRBV3-1/TRBV3-2; d_gene: TRBD1; CDR3aa: CASSLPGQDPQETQYF; CDR3nt: TGTGCCAGCAGCCTTCCGGGACAGGATCCCCAAGAGACCCAGTACTTC
len: 16; j_gene: TRBJ2-2; abundance: .; v_gene: TRBV6-1; d_gene: TRBD2; CDR3aa: CASSELTSGGAGELFF; CDR3nt: TGTGCCAGCAGTGAGCTAACTAGCGGGGGGGCCGGGGAGCTGTTTTTT
len: 14; j_gene: TRBJ2-3; abundance: .; v_gene: TRBV18; d_gene: TRBD1; CDR3aa: CASSWGQRTDTQYF; CDR3nt: TGTGCCAGCTCATGGGGACAGCGCACAGATACGCAGTATTTT
len: 15; j_gene: TRBJ2-1; abundance: few; v_gene: TRBV11-3; d_gene: TRBD2; CDR3aa: CASSGSTSGGGEQFF; CDR3nt: TGTGCCAGCAGCGGCAGTACTAGCGGGGGAGGGGAGCAGTTCTTC
len: 14; j_gene: TRBJ2-1; abundance: .; v_gene: TRBV5-1; d_gene: .; CDR3aa: CASSLGGPYNEQFF; CDR3nt: TGCGCCAGCAGCTTGGGGGGGCCCTACAATGAGCAGTTCTTC
len: 16; j_gene: TRBJ1-6; abundance: .; v_gene: TRBV10-2; d_gene: .; CDR3aa: CASSLRHLSPNSPLHF; CDR3nt: TGCGCCAGCAGTCTCAGGCATCTGTCGCCCAATTCACCCCTCCACTTT
len: 12; j_gene: TRBJ1-3; abundance: .; v_gene: TRBV5-4; d_gene: .; CDR3aa: CASSLGRGTIYF; CDR3nt: TGTGCCAGCAGCTTGGGACGGGGGACCATATATTTT
len: 14; j_gene: TRBJ2-7; abundance: .; v_gene: TRBV6-5; d_gene: .; CDR3aa: CASSPDTEIYEQYF; CDR3nt: TGTGCCAGCAGTCCAGACACAGAAATCTACGAGCAGTACTTC
len: 13; j_gene: TRBJ1-1; abundance: once; v_gene: TRBV28; d_gene: TRBD1; CDR3aa: CASSFGQGTEAFF; CDR3nt: TGTGCCAGCAGTTTCGGACAGGGGACCGAAGCTTTCTTT
len: 14; j_gene: TRBJ1-1; abundance: .; v_gene: TRBV4-1; d_gene: TRBD1; CDR3aa: CASSHRQGGTEAFF; CDR3nt: TGCGCCAGCAGCCACAGACAGGGCGGCACTGAAGCTTTCTTT
len: 16; j_gene: TRBJ1-2; abundance: .; v_gene: TRBV5-6; d_gene: .; CDR3aa: CASSPQPRGRGYGYTF; CDR3nt: TGTGCCAGCAGCCCCCAGCCCAGGGGACGAGGCTATGGCTACACCTTC
len: 14; j_gene: TRBJ2-7; abundance: .; v_gene: TRBV18; d_gene: TRBD1; CDR3aa: CASSRRTGAAEQYF; CDR3nt: TGTGCCAGCTCACGCCGGACAGGGGCGGCCGAGCAGTACTTC
len: 15; j_gene: TRBJ1-1; abundance: .; v_gene: TRBV19; d_gene: TRBD1; CDR3aa: CASSPIDRGVTEAFF; CDR3nt: TGTGCCAGTAGTCCGATCGACAGGGGAGTCACTGAAGCTTTCTTT
len: 14; j_gene: TRBJ1-1; abundance: .; v_gene: TRBV6-1; d_gene: .; CDR3aa: CASSEILGDTEAFF; CDR3nt: TGTGCCAGCAGTGAAATTCTAGGGGACACTGAAGCTTTCTTT
len: 16; j_gene: TRBJ2-3; abundance: .; v_gene: TRBV4-3; d_gene: TRBD1; CDR3aa: CASSQDLGGASDTQYF; CDR3nt: TGCGCCAGCAGCCAAGATCTAGGGGGCGCATCAGATACGCAGTATTTT
len: 14; j_gene: TRBJ2-1; abundance: .; v_gene: TRBV5-1; d_gene: TRBD1; CDR3aa: CASSLGQGAYLWFF; CDR3nt: TGCGCCAGCAGCTTGGGACAGGGGGCTTACTTATGGTTCTTC
len: 13; j_gene: TRBJ2-7; abundance: many; v_gene: TRBV27; d_gene: TRBD2; CDR3aa: CASGSGAGDEQYF; CDR3nt: TGTGCCAGTGGGAGCGGGGCCGGGGACGAGCAGTACTTC
len: 19; j_gene: TRBJ2-3; abundance: .; v_gene: TRBV30; d_gene: .; CDR3aa: CAWSVRSGGAAKFTDTQYF; CDR3nt: TGTGCCTGGAGTGTAAGGTCCGGCGGGGCAGCAAAATTCACAGATACGCAGTATTTT
len: 14; j_gene: TRBJ1-2; abundance: .; v_gene: TRBV6-6; d_gene: TRBD1; CDR3aa: CASSSWTGTDGYTF; CDR3nt: TGTGCCAGCAGTTCATGGACAGGGACGGATGGCTACACCTTC
len: 15; j_gene: TRBJ2-7; abundance: .; v_gene: TRBV9; d_gene: .; CDR3aa: CASSVTQLAGYEQYF; CDR3nt: TGTGCCAGCAGCGTAACCCAGCTAGCCGGCTACGAGCAGTACTTC
len: 16; j_gene: TRBJ2-1; abundance: .; v_gene: TRBV2; d_gene: TRBD1; CDR3aa: CASRTGGRDFSNEQFF; CDR3nt: TGTGCCAGCAGGACAGGGGGGAGAGACTTTTCCAATGAGCAGTTCTTC
len: 15; j_gene: TRBJ2-1; abundance: .; v_gene: TRBV5-8; d_gene: TRBD1; CDR3aa: CASSEGQGSFNEQFF; CDR3nt: TGTGCCAGCAGCGAAGGACAGGGTTCGTTCAATGAGCAGTTCTTC
len: 14; j_gene: TRBJ2-1; abundance: .; v_gene: TRBV10-3; d_gene: .; CDR3aa: CAISAGAGGTEQFF; CDR3nt: TGTGCCATCAGTGCTGGGGCAGGGGGGACTGAGCAGTTCTTC